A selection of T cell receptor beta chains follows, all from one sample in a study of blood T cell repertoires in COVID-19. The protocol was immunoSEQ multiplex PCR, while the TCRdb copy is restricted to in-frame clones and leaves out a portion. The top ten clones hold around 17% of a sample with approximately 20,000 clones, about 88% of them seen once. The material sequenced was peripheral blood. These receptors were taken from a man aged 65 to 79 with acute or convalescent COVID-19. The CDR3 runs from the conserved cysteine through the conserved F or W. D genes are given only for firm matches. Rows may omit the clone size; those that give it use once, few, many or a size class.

CDR3 protein: CASSPGTNYNEQFF
CDR3 DNA: TGTGCCAGCAGCCCAGGGACAAACTACAATGAGCAGTTCTTC
J gene: TRBJ2-1
clone size: NA
D gene: NA
V gene: TRBV11-2

CDR3 protein: CASSQRGFQETQYF
CDR3 DNA: TGTGCCAGCAGCCAAAGGGGGTTTCAAGAGACCCAGTACTTC
J gene: TRBJ2-5
clone size: NA
D gene: NA
V gene: TRBV3-1/TRBV3-2

CDR3 protein: CASSLLAGGYEQYF
CDR3 DNA: TGTGCCAGCAGCCTTCTAGCGGGAGGGTACGAGCAGTACTTC
J gene: TRBJ2-7
clone size: NA
D gene: TRBD2
V gene: TRBV7-9

CDR3 protein: CASRLQGAGELFF
CDR3 DNA: TGTGCCAGCAGATTACAGGGGGCCGGGGAGCTGTTTTTT
J gene: TRBJ2-2
clone size: once
D gene: TRBD1
V gene: TRBV2

CDR3 protein: CASSPLPGVLETQYF
CDR3 DNA: TGTGCCAGCAGCCCCCTCCCAGGGGTTTTGGAGACCCAGTACTTC
J gene: TRBJ2-5
clone size: NA
D gene: NA
V gene: TRBV7-9

CDR3 protein: CASSSVQGAREQYF
CDR3 DNA: TGTGCCAGCAGTTCGGTGCAGGGGGCGAGAGAGCAGTACTTC
J gene: TRBJ2-7
clone size: NA
D gene: TRBD1
V gene: TRBV28

CDR3 protein: CASKQGSYNEQFF
CDR3 DNA: TGTGCGTCAAAACAGGGTTCCTACAATGAGCAGTTCTTC
J gene: TRBJ2-1
clone size: NA
D gene: NA
V gene: TRBV6-6

CDR3 protein: CASSLVTGAADTQYF
CDR3 DNA: TGTGCCAGCAGCTTGGTGACAGGGGCGGCGGATACGCAGTATTTT
J gene: TRBJ2-3
clone size: NA
D gene: TRBD1
V gene: TRBV5-6

CDR3 protein: CASSLADRGGVETQYF
CDR3 DNA: TGTGCTAGCAGCTTAGCCGACAGGGGGGGCGTGGAGACCCAGTACTTC
J gene: TRBJ2-5
clone size: NA
D gene: TRBD1
V gene: TRBV7-7

CDR3 protein: CASSPRLYTEAFF
CDR3 DNA: TGTGCCAGCTCACCACGGCTGTACACTGAAGCTTTCTTT
J gene: TRBJ1-1
clone size: NA
D gene: NA
V gene: TRBV18

CDR3 protein: CASSLYPGTGELFF
CDR3 DNA: TGTGCCAGCAGTTTATATCCCGGTACCGGGGAGCTGTTTTTT
J gene: TRBJ2-2
clone size: NA
D gene: NA
V gene: TRBV27

CDR3 protein: CASSPGGGTSYNEQFF
CDR3 DNA: TGCGCCAGCAGCCCGGGAGGGGGGACCTCCTACAATGAGCAGTTCTTC
J gene: TRBJ2-1
clone size: NA
D gene: TRBD2
V gene: TRBV5-1

CDR3 protein: CASSQPGTARYQETQYF
CDR3 DNA: TGTGCCAGCAGTCAACCTGGGACAGCCCGATACCAAGAGACCCAGTACTTC
J gene: TRBJ2-5
clone size: NA
D gene: TRBD1
V gene: TRBV6-2/TRBV6-3

CDR3 protein: CASSETGMGVYEQYF
CDR3 DNA: TGTGCCAGCAGCGAGACAGGGATGGGGGTATACGAGCAGTACTTC
J gene: TRBJ2-7
clone size: NA
D gene: TRBD1
V gene: TRBV7-2

CDR3 protein: CASSRRDYNEQFF
CDR3 DNA: TGTGCCAGCAGCAGACGGGACTACAATGAGCAGTTCTTC
J gene: TRBJ2-1
clone size: NA
D gene: NA
V gene: TRBV5-4

CDR3 protein: CARSLAYLHSPGQNLEDTEAFF
CDR3 DNA: TGTGCCAGAAGCTTGGCCTACCTCCACTCGCCGGGACAGAACTTGGAAGACACTGAAGCTTTCTTT
J gene: TRBJ1-1
clone size: NA
D gene: TRBD1
V gene: TRBV5-3

CDR3 protein: CASKKEQGADTEAFF
CDR3 DNA: TGTGCCAGCAAAAAGGAACAGGGGGCGGACACTGAAGCTTTCTTT
J gene: TRBJ1-1
clone size: NA
D gene: TRBD1
V gene: TRBV2

CDR3 protein: CASSYGGDEQYF
CDR3 DNA: TGTGCCAGCAGCTACGGGGGGGACGAGCAGTACTTC
J gene: TRBJ2-7
clone size: once
D gene: TRBD2
V gene: TRBV7-9

CDR3 protein: CASSPPGAWGTEAFF
CDR3 DNA: TGTGCCAGCTCCCCCCCTGGGGCTTGGGGCACTGAAGCTTTCTTT
J gene: TRBJ1-1
clone size: NA
D gene: NA
V gene: TRBV6-5

CDR3 protein: CASSLGLALEQYF
CDR3 DNA: TGTGCCAGCAGCTTGGGGCTAGCGCTCGAGCAGTACTTC
J gene: TRBJ2-7
clone size: few
D gene: NA
V gene: TRBV7-2

CDR3 protein: CASSYGGQMNTEAFF
CDR3 DNA: TGTGCCAGCAGTTACGGCGGACAGATGAACACTGAAGCTTTCTTT
J gene: TRBJ1-1
clone size: NA
D gene: NA
V gene: TRBV6-5

CDR3 protein: CASSQEAGQTRSYTF
CDR3 DNA: TGTGCCAGCAGCCAAGAAGCGGGCCAAACTCGGAGCTACACCTTC
J gene: TRBJ1-2
clone size: NA
D gene: NA
V gene: TRBV4-2

CDR3 protein: CASSVGTGGNTQYF
CDR3 DNA: TGTGCCAGCAGCGTCGGGACAGGGGGAAATACGCAGTATTTT
J gene: TRBJ2-3
clone size: NA
D gene: TRBD1
V gene: TRBV11-1

CDR3 protein: CASSYPGLAGGGANSYNEQFF
CDR3 DNA: TGTGCCAGTAGTTACCCGGGACTAGCGGGAGGCGGCGCCAACTCCTACAATGAGCAGTTCTTC
J gene: TRBJ2-1
clone size: NA
D gene: TRBD2
V gene: TRBV19

CDR3 protein: CASSPRDRGYQETQYF
CDR3 DNA: TGTGCCAGCAGCCCCCGGGACAGGGGGTACCAAGAGACCCAGTACTTC
J gene: TRBJ2-5
clone size: NA
D gene: TRBD1
V gene: TRBV5-4

CDR3 protein: CASSVGTSGGPSTDTQYF
CDR3 DNA: TGCGCCAGCAGCGTCGGGACTAGCGGGGGACCTAGCACAGATACGCAGTATTTT
J gene: TRBJ2-3
clone size: NA
D gene: TRBD2
V gene: TRBV5-1

CDR3 protein: CASSPGSSGGNTIYF
CDR3 DNA: TGTGCCAGCAGCCCAGGGTCATCCGGTGGAAACACCATATATTTT
J gene: TRBJ1-3
clone size: few
D gene: NA
V gene: TRBV3-1/TRBV3-2

CDR3 protein: CASSQTVSGANVLTF
CDR3 DNA: TGCGCCAGCAGCCAGACAGTCTCTGGGGCCAACGTCCTGACTTTC
J gene: TRBJ2-6
clone size: NA
D gene: NA
V gene: TRBV5-1

CDR3 protein: CSVLQGGDTQYF
CDR3 DNA: TGCAGCGTTTTACAGGGGGGAGATACGCAGTATTTT
J gene: TRBJ2-3
clone size: NA
D gene: TRBD1
V gene: TRBV29-1

CDR3 protein: CASSSGTGGGETQYF
CDR3 DNA: TGTGCCAGCAGCTCCGGGACAGGGGGAGGAGAGACCCAGTACTTC
J gene: TRBJ2-5
clone size: NA
D gene: TRBD1
V gene: TRBV2

CDR3 protein: CASSPGQGIQPQHF
CDR3 DNA: TGTGCCAGCAGTCCAGGACAGGGAATCCAGCCCCAGCATTTT
J gene: TRBJ1-5
clone size: NA
D gene: TRBD1
V gene: TRBV6-2/TRBV6-3

CDR3 protein: CASSLENYGTGSGYTF
CDR3 DNA: TGTGCCAGCAGCTTAGAGAATTACGGGACAGGGTCCGGCTACACCTTC
J gene: TRBJ1-2
clone size: NA
D gene: TRBD1
V gene: TRBV7-9

CDR3 protein: CASSTSPPRCDF
CDR3 DNA: TGTGCCAGCAGTACTTCACCCCCGAGGTGCGATTTT
J gene: TRBJ1-5
clone size: NA
D gene: NA
V gene: TRBV6-5

CDR3 protein: CASSAGGAHTEAFF
CDR3 DNA: TGTGCCAGCAGTGCTGGTGGGGCGCATACTGAAGCTTTCTTT
J gene: TRBJ1-1
clone size: NA
D gene: NA
V gene: TRBV2

CDR3 protein: CASSPGDRGRMNTEAFF
CDR3 DNA: TGTGCCAGCTCACCAGGGGACAGGGGGAGGATGAACACTGAAGCTTTCTTT
J gene: TRBJ1-1
clone size: NA
D gene: TRBD1
V gene: TRBV18

CDR3 protein: CSVEDQTSGDYHNEQFF
CDR3 DNA: TGCAGCGTTGAAGATCAGACTAGCGGGGACTACCACAATGAGCAGTTCTTC
J gene: TRBJ2-1
clone size: NA
D gene: TRBD2
V gene: TRBV29-1

CDR3 protein: CASSYGATNEKLFF
CDR3 DNA: TGTGCCAGCAGCTACGGAGCAACTAATGAAAAACTGTTTTTT
J gene: TRBJ1-4
clone size: NA
D gene: NA
V gene: TRBV7-9

CDR3 protein: CASSGNPSGTDTQYF
CDR3 DNA: TGTGCCAGCAGCGGAAACCCCTCGGGCACAGATACGCAGTATTTT
J gene: TRBJ2-3
clone size: NA
D gene: NA
V gene: TRBV9

CDR3 protein: CASSWGRAQETQYF
CDR3 DNA: TGTGCCAGCAGCTGGGGGCGGGCCCAGGAGACCCAGTACTTC
J gene: TRBJ2-5
clone size: NA
D gene: NA
V gene: TRBV11-2

CDR3 protein: CASSDRQGAGYGYTF
CDR3 DNA: TGTGCCAGCAGCGACCGACAGGGGGCTGGGTATGGCTACACCTTC
J gene: TRBJ1-2
clone size: few
D gene: TRBD1
V gene: TRBV9

CDR3 protein: CASSPWTVEETQYF
CDR3 DNA: TGTGCCAGCAGTCCTTGGACAGTAGAAGAGACCCAGTACTTC
J gene: TRBJ2-5
clone size: NA
D gene: NA
V gene: TRBV2

CDR3 protein: CASSLEAGPNYGYTF
CDR3 DNA: TGTGCCAGCAGTTTAGAGGCAGGGCCGAACTATGGCTACACCTTC
J gene: TRBJ1-2
clone size: NA
D gene: NA
V gene: TRBV27

CDR3 protein: CASSSSGGYTEAFF
CDR3 DNA: TGTGCCAGCAGCTCCTCGGGGGGGTACACTGAAGCTTTCTTT
J gene: TRBJ1-1
clone size: NA
D gene: NA
V gene: TRBV7-9

CDR3 protein: CASSSTGVVGNTIYF
CDR3 DNA: TGTGCCAGCAGCTCGACAGGGGTTGTGGGGAACACCATATATTTT
J gene: TRBJ1-3
clone size: few
D gene: TRBD1
V gene: TRBV11-2

CDR3 protein: CASSSGLAGEGGVEQYF
CDR3 DNA: TGTGCCAGCAGCTCTGGATTAGCGGGAGAGGGAGGCGTCGAGCAGTACTTC
J gene: TRBJ2-7
clone size: NA
D gene: TRBD2
V gene: TRBV28

CDR3 protein: CASSLVIAGETQETQYF
CDR3 DNA: TGCGCCAGCAGCCTAGTTATAGCGGGCGAAACTCAAGAGACCCAGTACTTC
J gene: TRBJ2-5
clone size: few
D gene: TRBD2
V gene: TRBV4-3

CDR3 protein: CASTSEGAAFPEAFF
CDR3 DNA: TGTGCCAGCACTTCCGAGGGGGCTGCCTTTCCTGAAGCTTTCTTT
J gene: TRBJ1-1
clone size: once
D gene: TRBD1
V gene: TRBV9

CDR3 protein: CASSRAVQPYEQYF
CDR3 DNA: TGTGCCAGTAGTAGGGCAGTTCAACCCTACGAGCAGTACTTC
J gene: TRBJ2-7
clone size: NA
D gene: NA
V gene: TRBV19

CDR3 protein: CASSPVEINGYTF
CDR3 DNA: TGTGCCAGCAGTCCCGTAGAGATTAATGGCTACACCTTC
J gene: TRBJ1-2
clone size: large
D gene: NA
V gene: TRBV6-2/TRBV6-3

CDR3 protein: CASSLPSGRANNEQFF
CDR3 DNA: TGTGCCAGCAGCCTCCCTAGCGGGAGGGCCAACAATGAGCAGTTCTTC
J gene: TRBJ2-1
clone size: NA
D gene: TRBD2
V gene: TRBV14

CDR3 protein: CASSPPGQPFTLHF
CDR3 DNA: TGTGCCAGCTCACCACCGGGGCAGCCCTTCACCCTCCACTTT
J gene: TRBJ1-6
clone size: NA
D gene: NA
V gene: TRBV18

CDR3 protein: CATSRDSTGFSEKLFF
CDR3 DNA: TGTGCCACCAGCAGAGATAGTACGGGGTTTAGTGAAAAACTGTTTTTT
J gene: TRBJ1-4
clone size: NA
D gene: NA
V gene: TRBV15

CDR3 protein: CASSSTGGETQYF
CDR3 DNA: TGTGCCAGCAGCTCGACAGGGGGGGAGACCCAGTACTTC
J gene: TRBJ2-5
clone size: NA
D gene: TRBD1
V gene: TRBV7-9

CDR3 protein: CASSPVLREDEQFF
CDR3 DNA: TGTGCCAGCAGCCCTGTTTTGAGGGAAGATGAGCAGTTCTTC
J gene: TRBJ2-1
clone size: NA
D gene: NA
V gene: TRBV11-2

CDR3 protein: CASSASTADTQYF
CDR3 DNA: TGTGCCAGCAGCGCCTCTACGGCAGATACGCAGTATTTT
J gene: TRBJ2-3
clone size: NA
D gene: NA
V gene: TRBV7-3

CDR3 protein: CASGIALGEQYF
CDR3 DNA: TGCGCCAGCGGTATAGCTTTGGGCGAGCAGTACTTC
J gene: TRBJ2-7
clone size: NA
D gene: NA
V gene: TRBV10-2

CDR3 protein: CASSKARGEVPARAYEQYF
CDR3 DNA: TGTGCCAGCAGCAAAGCCCGAGGTGAGGTACCAGCGAGGGCCTACGAGCAGTACTTC
J gene: TRBJ2-7
clone size: NA
D gene: NA
V gene: TRBV21-1

CDR3 protein: CASSPLEGAGNTIYF
CDR3 DNA: TGTGCCAGCTCACCGTTGGAAGGGGCTGGAAACACCATATATTTT
J gene: TRBJ1-3
clone size: NA
D gene: NA
V gene: TRBV18

CDR3 protein: CASSMGGGGSSYEQYF
CDR3 DNA: TGTGCCAGTAGTATGGGAGGCGGAGGGAGCTCCTACGAGCAGTACTTC
J gene: TRBJ2-7
clone size: NA
D gene: NA
V gene: TRBV19